This T cell receptor (beta chain) was identified during a study of cytomegalovirus exposure and HLA in healthy donors. The study's findings and limits: Follow-up analysis later connected one missense variant in DCLRE1C with trimming of TCR beta V- and J-genes.

60 Vbeta and 13 Jbeta primers were used in PCR. Some clones are missing from TCRdb's copy, which holds only in-frame ones; the method was immunoSEQ multiplex PCR. The table has 180,000 or so clones, about 75% seen once; the top ten hold about 7.7%. The CDR3 consists of 13 residues. Trimming shortened V by 3 bases and J by 7 bases, and 13 bases separated the two germline ends. Germline V gene sequence: CDR1 SQVTM, CDR2 ANQGSEA. Details on this clone: Its antigen is undetermined.

At sampling all donors were nominally healthy, likely with unrecorded immune exposures. This TCR came from a woman aged 40 to 50 in good health and CMV-seropositive. V gene TRBV29-1 combines with J gene TRBJ2-1; D is ambiguous. Sequencing used PBMCs. CDR3 protein: CSVDPRITNEQFF. The CDR3 coding sequence is TGCAGCGTTGACCCCAGAATTACAAATGAGCAGTTCTTC.